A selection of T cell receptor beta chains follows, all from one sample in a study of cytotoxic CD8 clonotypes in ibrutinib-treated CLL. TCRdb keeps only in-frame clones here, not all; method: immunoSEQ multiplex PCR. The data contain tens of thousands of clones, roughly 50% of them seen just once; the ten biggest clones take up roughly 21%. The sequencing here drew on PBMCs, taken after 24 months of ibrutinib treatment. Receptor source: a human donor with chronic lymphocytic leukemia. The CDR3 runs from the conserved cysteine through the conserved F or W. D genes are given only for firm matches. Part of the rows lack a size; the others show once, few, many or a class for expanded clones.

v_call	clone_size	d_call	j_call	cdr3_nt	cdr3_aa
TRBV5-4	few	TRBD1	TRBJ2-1	TGTGCCAGCAGCTTGGCCAGGGGGAATTTAGCTGAGGGAGTCAACGAGCAGTTCTTC	CASSLARGNLAEGVNEQFF
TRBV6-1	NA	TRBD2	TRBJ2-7	TGTGCCATCAGTGAGTCGGGAGGGACTAGCGGCTCCTACGAGCAGTACTTC	CAISESGGTSGSYEQYF
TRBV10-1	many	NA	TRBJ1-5	TGCGCCAGCAGTGAGTCGATTCATAGGGGTCATAGCAATCAGCCCCAGCATTTT	CASSESIHRGHSNQPQHF
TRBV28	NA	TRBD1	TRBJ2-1	TGTGCCAGCAGTTTATGGGACAGGGGACAGCGGTACGGCAATGAGCAGTTCTTC	CASSLWDRGQRYGNEQFF
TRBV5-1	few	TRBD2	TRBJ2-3	TGCGCCAGCAGCTTAGACGGAGGGAGGGGTACGCAGTATTTT	CASSLDGGRGTQYF
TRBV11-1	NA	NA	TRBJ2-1	TGTGCCAGCAGCCCCAGGGTCCATGAGCAGTTCTTC	CASSPRVHEQFF
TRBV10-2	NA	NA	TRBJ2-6	TGCGCCAGCAGTGAACGGACAGCTGGGGCCAACGTCCTGACTTTC	CASSERTAGANVLTF
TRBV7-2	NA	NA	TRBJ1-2	TGTGCCAGCAGCTTAGCCGGACACCACTATGGCTACACCTTC	CASSLAGHHYGYTF
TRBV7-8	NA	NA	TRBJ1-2	TGTGCCAGCAGCCCGCTCGGGCTCGACACCTTC	CASSPLGLDTF
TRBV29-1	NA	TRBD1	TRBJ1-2	TGCAGCGCCGGACAGGCGATCTATGGCTACACCTTC	CSAGQAIYGYTF
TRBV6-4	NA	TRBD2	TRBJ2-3	TGTGCCAGCAGAAAACTAGCGGGAGTAACAGATACGCAGTATTTT	CASRKLAGVTDTQYF
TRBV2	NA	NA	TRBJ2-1	TGTGCCAGCAGCAGGGACCCCTACAATGAGCAGTTCTTC	CASSRDPYNEQFF
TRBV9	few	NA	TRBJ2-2	TGTGCCAGCAGCCCGTACTTCGCCGGGGAGCTGTTTTTT	CASSPYFAGELFF
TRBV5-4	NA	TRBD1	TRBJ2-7	TGTGCCAGCAGCCCTGGGCCAGGGGGCTTATACGAGCAGTACTTC	CASSPGPGGLYEQYF
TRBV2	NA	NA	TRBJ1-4	TGTGCCAGCAGTACTCAGGGGTCGATTAATGAAAAACTGTTTTTT	CASSTQGSINEKLFF
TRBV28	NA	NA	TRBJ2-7	TGTGCCAGCAGTTTGAGGGTATCTGGCCGGGACGAGCAGTACTTC	CASSLRVSGRDEQYF
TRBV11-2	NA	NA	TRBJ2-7	TGTGCCAGCAGCACCACTTCCTACGAGCAGTACTTC	CASSTTSYEQYF
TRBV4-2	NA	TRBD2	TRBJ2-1	TGTGCCAGCAGCCAAGCCTCTAGCTCCCGGGGGGATGAGCAGTTCTTC	CASSQASSSRGDEQFF
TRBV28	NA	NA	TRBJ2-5	TGTGCCAGCAGTTTACAAGGGCTTGGGGAAGAGACCCAGTACTTC	CASSLQGLGEETQYF
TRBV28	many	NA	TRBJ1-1	TGTGCCAGCACCGAAAGGAACACTGAAGCTTTCTTT	CASTERNTEAFF
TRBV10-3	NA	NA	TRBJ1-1	TGTGCCATCAGTGACGGGGTGAACACTGAAGCTTTCTTT	CAISDGVNTEAFF
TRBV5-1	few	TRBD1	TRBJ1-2	TGCGCCAGCAGCGCAACAGGGGGAAGGTTACATGGCTACACCTTC	CASSATGGRLHGYTF
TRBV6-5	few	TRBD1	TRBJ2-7	TGTGCCAGCAGTCCCCGACAGGGAATGTTGTACGAGCAGTACTTC	CASSPRQGMLYEQYF
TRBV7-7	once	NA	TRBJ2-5	TGTGCCAGCAGCTTTTCTGGGGTTGAGACCCAGTACTTC	CASSFSGVETQYF
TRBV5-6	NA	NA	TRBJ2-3	TGTGCCAGCAGCAAGACAGGGAGGTGGACAGATACGCAGTATTTT	CASSKTGRWTDTQYF
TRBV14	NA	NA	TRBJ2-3	TGTGCCAGCAGCCAAGCTAGCGCCGGTGCAGATACGCAGTATTTT	CASSQASAGADTQYF
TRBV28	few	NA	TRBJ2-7	TGTGCCAGCAGTCAAACAGGGTTCGAGCAGTACTTC	CASSQTGFEQYF
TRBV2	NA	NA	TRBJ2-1	TGTGCCAGCAGTGCGGGGTACAGCTCCTACAATGAGCAGTTCTTC	CASSAGYSSYNEQFF
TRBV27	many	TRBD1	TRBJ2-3	TGTGCCAGCAGTTTATATGGGGGACAGGGGAGTCCCGCTACGCAGTATTTT	CASSLYGGQGSPATQYF
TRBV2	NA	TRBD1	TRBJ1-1	TGTGCCAGCAGTGGCAGGGGGGCGCGTGGTTTCCCCTTGGTTGAAGCTTTCTTT	CASSGRGARGFPLVEAFF
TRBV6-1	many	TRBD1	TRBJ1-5	TGTGCCAGCAGTGACCCGGGACAGCCTCCTCCCGGCAATCAGCCCCAGCATTTT	CASSDPGQPPPGNQPQHF
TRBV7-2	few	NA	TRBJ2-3	TGTGCCAGCAGGACATATGCGGGATCCTCCTTTGGTACGCAGTATTTT	CASRTYAGSSFGTQYF
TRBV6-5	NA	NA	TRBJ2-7	TGTGCCAGCAGTAACGGCTACGAGCAGTACTTC	CASSNGYEQYF
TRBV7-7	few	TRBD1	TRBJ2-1	TGTGCCAGCAGCTTAGGCGCGACAGGGGGCTTGCAGTTCTTC	CASSLGATGGLQFF
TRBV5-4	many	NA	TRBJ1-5	TGTGCCAGCAGCCCCGGGTCCGGGCCTGATCAGCCCCAGCATTTT	CASSPGSGPDQPQHF
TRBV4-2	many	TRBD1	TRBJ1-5	TGTGCCAGCAGCCAAGTTGACAGGGGGGGAAATCAGCCCCAGCATTTT	CASSQVDRGGNQPQHF
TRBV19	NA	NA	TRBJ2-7	TGTGCCAGTAGTATACACAGGGTTGGAGAGCAGTACTTC	CASSIHRVGEQYF
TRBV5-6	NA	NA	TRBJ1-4	TGTGCCAGCAGCAACCCGGGCCCTGGGAATGAAAAACTGTTTTTT	CASSNPGPGNEKLFF
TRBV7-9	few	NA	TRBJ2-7	TGTGCCAGCAGCTGTACCCACGGACAGCCCTACGAGCAGTACTTC	CASSCTHGQPYEQYF
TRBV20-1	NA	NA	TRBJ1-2	TGCAGTGCTGAGGGCCGTGGCTACACCTTC	CSAEGRGYTF
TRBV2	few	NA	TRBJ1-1	TGTGCCAGCAAATGGGAGGCGAACACTGAAGCTTTCTTT	CASKWEANTEAFF
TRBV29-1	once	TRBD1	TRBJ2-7	TGCAGCGCTCGACAGGGGGGAACCTACGAGCAGTACTTC	CSARQGGTYEQYF
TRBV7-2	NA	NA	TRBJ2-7	TGTGCCAGCAGCTTAGACGGGAGTAGGAGCGAGCAGTACTTC	CASSLDGSRSEQYF
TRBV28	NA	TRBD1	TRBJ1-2	TGTGCCAGCAACCATCGGGACAGAACTTTTGGCTACACCTTC	CASNHRDRTFGYTF
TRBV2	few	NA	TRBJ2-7	TGTGCCAGCAGTGTCCGATCCTACGAGCAGTACTTC	CASSVRSYEQYF
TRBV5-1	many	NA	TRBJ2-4	TGCGCCAGCAGCTTGGAAGGGCTCGAAGCCAAAAACATTCAGTACTTC	CASSLEGLEAKNIQYF
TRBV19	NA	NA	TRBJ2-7	TGTGCCAGTAGTCCTGGGGGCGTGGGGGCGGTCGAGCAGTACTTC	CASSPGGVGAVEQYF
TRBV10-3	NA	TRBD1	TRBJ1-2	TGTGCCATCTGGGGGTATTCGACAGGGAACTATGGCTACACCTTC	CAIWGYSTGNYGYTF
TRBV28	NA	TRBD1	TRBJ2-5	TGTGCCAGCAGCCCCAACCCAGGACAGGGTGGGGAGACCCAGTACTTC	CASSPNPGQGGETQYF
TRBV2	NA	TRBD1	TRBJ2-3	TGTGCCAGCAGGGGACAGGGCAAAACTAGCACAGATACGCAGTATTTT	CASRGQGKTSTDTQYF
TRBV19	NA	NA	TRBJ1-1	TGTGCCAGTAGTATTCCTGGGGTCGGTATGAACACTGAAGCTTTCTTT	CASSIPGVGMNTEAFF
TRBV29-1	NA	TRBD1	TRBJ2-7	TGCAGCGTTGAAGGAAGGACAGGGGTGGACGAGCAGTACTTC	CSVEGRTGVDEQYF
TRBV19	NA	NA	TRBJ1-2	TGTGCCAGTAGTGCCCAACAGCCGGTCAACTATGGCTACACCTTC	CASSAQQPVNYGYTF
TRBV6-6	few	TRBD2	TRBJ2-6	TGTGCCAGCAGTTACGGGGGGGGCTCTGGGGCCAACGTCCTGACTTTC	CASSYGGGSGANVLTF
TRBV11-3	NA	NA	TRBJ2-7	TGTGCCAGCAGCTTAGGTTCGACAGGCTACGAGCAGTACTTC	CASSLGSTGYEQYF
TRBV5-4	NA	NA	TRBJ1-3	TGTGCCAGCAGCGACGGTTCCCCTCGGGCCGGAAACACCATATATTTT	CASSDGSPRAGNTIYF